This is a list of T cell receptor beta chains from one sample in a study of Graves' ophthalmopathy and Graves' hyperthyroidism. TCRdb re-analysed the multiplex PCR reads in MiXCR, keeping a single row per CDR3 protein. The table shows fewer than 600,000 distinct CDR3 sequences, with approximately 15% occurring only once. The sequenced sample was blood. The receptor set was obtained from a woman in her twenties or thirties with Graves' ophthalmopathy. Both conserved end residues are part of each CDR3. The D gene is left open where the match is weak. The size entry is marked missing in some rows and otherwise reads once, few, many or a size class.

v_gene	abundance	j_gene	len	d_gene	CDR3aa	CDR3nt
TRBV10-3	many	TRBJ2-7	13	NA	CAISDVQTYEQYF	TGTGCCATCAGTGACGTCCAGACCTACGAGCAGTACTTC
TRBV12-3/TRBV12-4	many	TRBJ2-7	14	TRBD1	CASSTRQGAGEQYF	TGTGCCAGCAGTACCAGACAGGGGGCTGGCGAGCAGTACTTC
TRBV18	many	TRBJ1-1	14	NA	CASSSQPVSTEAFF	TGTGCCAGCTCAAGTCAGCCGGTGAGCACTGAAGCTTTCTTT
TRBV28	NA	TRBJ1-6	12	NA	CASLGGGSPLHF	TGTGCCAGCTTAGGGGGTGGTTCACCCCTCCACTTT
TRBV12-3/TRBV12-4	NA	TRBJ2-5	16	TRBD1	CASRSTGGITQETQYF	TGTGCCAGCAGATCGACAGGGGGCATTACGCAGGAGACCCAGTACTTC
TRBV28	many	TRBJ2-5	15	TRBD2	CASSPRGEWRETQYF	TGTGCCAGCAGTCCTCGGGGGGAGTGGAGGGAGACCCAGTACTTC
TRBV19	many	TRBJ1-2	13	NA	CARGDGGDYGYTF	TGTGCCAGGGGAGACGGGGGGGACTATGGCTACACCTTC
TRBV6-2/TRBV6-3	NA	TRBJ1-5	14	TRBD1	CASNDRVIDQPQHF	TGTGCCAGTAATGACAGGGTAATCGATCAGCCCCAGCATTTT
TRBV13	many	TRBJ2-7	15	TRBD2	CASSLDGGGAYEQYF	TGTGCCAGCAGCTTAGATGGCGGGGGGGCCTACGAGCAGTACTTC
TRBV4-2	NA	TRBJ1-2	14	NA	CASSQDRGSDGYAF	TGTGCCAGCAGCCAAGACAGAGGGTCGGACGGCTACGCCTTC
TRBV19	many	TRBJ1-1	15	NA	CASIGYRLANTEAFF	TGTGCCAGTATTGGTTACAGGTTGGCGAACACTGAAGCTTTCTTT
TRBV10-3	many	TRBJ1-2	14	NA	CAISGTTANYGYTF	TGTGCCATCAGCGGCACGACAGCTAACTATGGCTACACCTTC
TRBV6-5	many	TRBJ1-6	15	NA	CASSYSRRGGSPLHF	TGTGCCAGCAGTTACTCGAGGAGGGGGGGTTCACCCCTCCACTTT
TRBV2	many	TRBJ1-1	12	NA	CALEKEGTEAFF	TGTGCCCTCGAGAAGGAGGGCACTGAAGCTTTCTTT
TRBV28	NA	TRBJ2-1	12	NA	CASSFQYNEQFF	TGTGCCAGCAGTTTTCAGTACAATGAGCAGTTCTTC
TRBV20-1	many	TRBJ2-2	15	NA	CSASPVTSNTGELFF	TGCAGTGCTAGTCCGGTAACGTCGAACACCGGGGAGCTGTTTTTT
TRBV6-5	many	TRBJ1-5	15	NA	CASSRETGPNQPQHF	TGTGCCAGCAGTCGGGAAACAGGGCCCAATCAGCCCCAGCATTTT
TRBV27	many	TRBJ1-1	16	NA	CASSLSVAVVNTEAFF	TGTGCCAGCAGTTTATCGGTCGCAGTAGTGAACACTGAAGCTTTCTTT
TRBV27	few	TRBJ1-3	14	NA	CASSFTAMRDTIYF	TGTGCCAGCAGTTTTACGGCCATGCGGGACACCATATATTTT
TRBV5-1	many	TRBJ2-7	14	TRBD2	CASRGGSRTYEQYF	TGCGCCAGCAGAGGCGGGAGTCGGACCTACGAGCAGTACTTC
TRBV7-8	NA	TRBJ2-2	18	TRBD2	CASSLAGLAGGNTGELFF	TGTGCCAGCAGCTTAGCAGGACTAGCGGGGGGAAACACCGGGGAGCTGTTTTTT
TRBV30	few	TRBJ2-2	13	NA	CAWSVQFTGELFF	TGTGCCTGGAGTGTACAGTTCACCGGGGAGCTGTTTTTT
TRBV6-1	many	TRBJ1-2	17	NA	CASSEATTYRSGYGYTF	TGTGCCAGCAGTGAAGCTACAACCTACAGATCGGGGTATGGCTACACCTTC
TRBV19	many	TRBJ2-7	15	NA	CASSLRGTADDEQYF	TGTGCCAGTAGTTTAAGGGGGACCGCCGACGACGAGCAGTACTTC
TRBV28	many	TRBJ1-5	14	NA	CASSGETGTQPQHF	TGTGCCAGCAGTGGGGAAACCGGGACACAGCCCCAGCATTTT
TRBV6-1	many	TRBJ2-2	15	TRBD2	CASSDLAGGPGELFF	TGTGCCAGCAGTGATTTAGCGGGGGGGCCCGGGGAGCTGTTTTTT
TRBV6-5	many	TRBJ2-2	14	NA	CASSYQSGPGELFF	TGTGCCAGCAGCTATCAGTCGGGGCCCGGGGAGCTGTTTTTT
TRBV11-2	many	TRBJ2-7	15	NA	CASSYRRSRTYEQYF	TGTGCCAGCAGCTACCGGAGAAGTAGGACCTACGAGCAGTACTTC
TRBV12-3/TRBV12-4	many	TRBJ2-7	17	TRBD2	CASSFGAGGPRVNEQYF	TGTGCCAGCAGTTTTGGGGCGGGAGGGCCTCGGGTAAACGAGCAGTACTTC
TRBV28	many	TRBJ1-1	13	NA	CASGQQMNTEAFF	TGTGCCAGCGGGCAGCAGATGAACACTGAAGCTTTCTTT
TRBV5-1	few	TRBJ2-5	17	NA	CASSPPDDPGLEETQYF	TGCGCCAGCAGCCCGCCCGACGACCCGGGACTCGAAGAGACCCAGTACTTC
TRBV25-1	many	TRBJ2-5	16	NA	CASSESEGGPGETQYF	TGTGCCAGCAGTGAATCTGAGGGGGGGCCAGGAGAGACCCAGTACTTC
TRBV5-1	many	TRBJ2-2	19	NA	CASSYNPAGTLGYTGELFF	TGCGCCAGCAGTTATAATCCGGCCGGGACCCTAGGTTACACCGGGGAGCTGTTTTTT
TRBV28	few	TRBJ2-7	14	TRBD2	CASKPGLAGSEQYF	TGTGCCAGCAAACCGGGACTAGCGGGTAGCGAGCAGTACTTC
TRBV6-2/TRBV6-3	few	TRBJ1-5	13	NA	CASSYATGGPQHF	TGTGCCAGCAGTTACGCGACGGGTGGGCCCCAGCATTTT
TRBV6-2/TRBV6-3	NA	TRBJ2-5	15	NA	CASSERSWYQETQYF	TGTGCCAGCAGTGAGCGGAGCTGGTACCAAGAGACCCAGTACTTC
TRBV6-2/TRBV6-3	many	TRBJ1-5	12	NA	CASSKGGQPQHF	TGTGCCAGCAGTAAGGGTGGTCAGCCCCAGCATTTT
TRBV10-3	many	TRBJ1-1	13	NA	CAISGGINTEAFF	TGTGCCATCAGTGGGGGGATTAACACTGAAGCTTTCTTT
TRBV28	many	TRBJ2-7	14	NA	CASSFASRSYEQYF	TGTGCCAGCAGTTTTGCCTCACGCTCCTACGAGCAGTACTTC